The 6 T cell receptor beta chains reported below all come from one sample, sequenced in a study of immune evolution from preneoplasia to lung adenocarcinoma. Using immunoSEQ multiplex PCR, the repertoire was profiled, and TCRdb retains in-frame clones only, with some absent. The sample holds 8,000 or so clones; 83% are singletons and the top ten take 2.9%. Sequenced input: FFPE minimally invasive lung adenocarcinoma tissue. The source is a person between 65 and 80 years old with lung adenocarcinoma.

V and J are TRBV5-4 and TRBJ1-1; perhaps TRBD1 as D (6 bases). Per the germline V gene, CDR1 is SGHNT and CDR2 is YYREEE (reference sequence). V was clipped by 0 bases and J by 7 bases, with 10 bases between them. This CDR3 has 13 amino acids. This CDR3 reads CASSLARGGEAFF. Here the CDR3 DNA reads TGTGCCAGCAGCTTGGCCAGGGGAGGTGAAGCTTTCTTT.

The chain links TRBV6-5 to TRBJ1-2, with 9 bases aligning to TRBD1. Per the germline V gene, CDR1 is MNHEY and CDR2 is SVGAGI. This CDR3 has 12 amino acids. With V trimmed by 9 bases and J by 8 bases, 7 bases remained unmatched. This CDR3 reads CASGQGRGGYTF. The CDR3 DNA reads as TGTGCCAGTGGACAGGGGAGGGGAGGCTACACCTTC.

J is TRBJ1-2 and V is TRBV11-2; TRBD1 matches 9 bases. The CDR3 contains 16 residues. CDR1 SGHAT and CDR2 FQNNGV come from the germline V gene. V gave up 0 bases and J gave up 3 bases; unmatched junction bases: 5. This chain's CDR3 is CASSLDLWDRDYGYTF. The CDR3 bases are TGTGCCAGCAGCTTAGATCTCTGGGACAGGGACTATGGCTACACCTTC.

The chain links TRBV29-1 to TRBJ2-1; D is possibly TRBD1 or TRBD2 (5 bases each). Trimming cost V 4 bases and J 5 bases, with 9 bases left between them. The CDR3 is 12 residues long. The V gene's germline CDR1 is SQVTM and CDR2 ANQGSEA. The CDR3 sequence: CSVGDPNNEQFF. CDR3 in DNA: TGCAGCGTTGGGGACCCCAACAATGAGCAGTTCTTC.

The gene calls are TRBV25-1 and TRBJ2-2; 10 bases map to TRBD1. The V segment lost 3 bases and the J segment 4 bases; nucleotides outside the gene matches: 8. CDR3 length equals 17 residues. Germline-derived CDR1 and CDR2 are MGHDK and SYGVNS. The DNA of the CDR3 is TGTGCCAGCAGTGAGCCCCCGGGACAGGGGCCCACCGGGGAGCTGTTTTTT. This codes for CASSEPPGQGPTGELFF.

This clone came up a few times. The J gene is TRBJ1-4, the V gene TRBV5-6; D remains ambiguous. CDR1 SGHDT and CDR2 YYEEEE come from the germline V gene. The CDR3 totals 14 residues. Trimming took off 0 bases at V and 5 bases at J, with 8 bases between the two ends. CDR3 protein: CASSLGAVNEKLFF. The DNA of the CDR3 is TGTGCCAGCAGCTTGGGGGCGGTCAATGAAAAACTGTTTTTT.